These 2 T cell receptor beta chains share one sample of origin, sequenced in a study of T cell responses to AZD1222 COVID-19 vaccine. This table comes from immunoSEQ multiplex PCR, and its TCRdb copy is limited to in-frame clones, with some not included. Found here are tens of thousands of clones, 80% to 90% of them singletons; the top ten hold roughly 2.7%. The sample consisted of peripheral blood, taken 28 days after the second AZD1222 dose. These receptors came from an adult who received the AZD1222 COVID-19 vaccine.

This clone has just one count. CDR3 amino acids: CASSYDRVNTGELFF. The CDR3 DNA reads as TGTGCCAGCAGTTACGACAGGGTAAACACCGGGGAGCTGTTTTTT. The chain recombines TRBV6-2 or TRBV6-3 with TRBJ2-2, with TRBD1 identical over 7 bases. The CDR3 length is 15 residues. The junction had 2 bases not matched to a gene; V was cut back by 2 bases and J by 2 bases. Germline V gene sequence: CDR1 MNHEY, CDR2 SVGEGT.

The V gene is TRBV6-5, the J gene TRBJ1-6; TRBD1 aligns across 7 bases. This CDR3 has 15 amino acids. The V gene end was trimmed by 6 bases and the J gene end by 8 bases; junction bases not matched to a gene: 10. Germline V gene sequence: CDR1 MNHEY, CDR2 SVGAGI. CDR3: CASRRDSRADSPLHF. In DNA, the CDR3 is TGTGCCAGCAGGAGGGACAGTAGGGCGGATTCACCCCTCCACTTT.